Shown below are 18 T cell receptor beta chains from a single sample sequenced in a study of CD4+ T cells in melanoma (dated 2022 in TCRdb). Libraries were prepared through the immunoSEQ multiplex PCR assay. TCRdb provides this immuneACCESS table in a form limited to in-frame rearrangements. Some clones are lacking; in checked studies, under half of them reflect an unresolved V gene, and why the rest are absent is not known. Recorded for this sample are more than 90,000 clones; about 92% of them occurred a single time. The ten largest account for about 3.3% of the sample. The sequencing sample was made of peripheral blood. The receptors stem from a human donor with melanoma.

This chain links TRBV6-4 with TRBJ2-1; 11 bases are shared with TRBD2. There are 13 residues in the CDR3. The V segment lost 6 bases and the J segment 8 bases; nucleotides outside the gene matches: 3. CDR1 and CDR2 (germline): MRHNA, SNTAGT. For the CDR3, the DNA is TGTGCCAGCAGGGCTAGCGGGAGGTATGAGCAGTTCTTC. Its translation: CASRASGRYEQFF.

The chain carries TRBV19 and TRBJ1-1, with no clear D. V was trimmed by 6 bases and J by 1 base, leaving 15 bases between them. Germline CDR1 is LNHDA and CDR2 is SQIVND (reference sequence). CDR3 length equals 15 residues. The CDR3 DNA reads as TGTGCCAGTAGCCCCTATAGTCCAGGGAACACTGAAGCTTTCTTT. It codes for CASSPYSPGNTEAFF.

In DNA, the CDR3 is TGTGCCAGCAATCTACAGGGGGACTGGAAGCCCCAGCATTTT. Translated, it gives CASNLQGDWKPQHF. The chain links TRBV6-1 to TRBJ1-5, with 8 bases aligning to TRBD1. Germline CDR1 reads MNHNS; CDR2 reads SASEGT. The CDR3 runs 14 residues. J gave up 8 bases and V 7 bases, and 10 bases lay outside the gene matches.

This clone is a singleton in its sample. The chain recombines TRBV28 with TRBJ1-3, with D unresolved. Germline V lookup: CDR1 MDHEN, CDR2 SYDVKM. V was pared by 7 bases and J by 6 bases, with 13 bases between. The CDR3 is made up of 13 amino acids. The CDR3 coding sequence is TGTGCCAGCACTGTGACACCCTCAAACACCATATATTTT. Amino acids: CASTVTPSNTIYF.

This rearrangement joins TRBV27 to TRBJ2-1, with 9 nucleotides matching TRBD2. Germline V CDR1 and CDR2: MNHEY, SMNVEV (reference sequence). The junction had 9 bases not matched to a gene; V was cut back by 5 bases and J by 7 bases. The CDR3 has 15 amino acids. The CDR3 reads CASSPYAGGGNEQFF. In nucleotides, the CDR3 is TGTGCCAGCAGTCCTTATGCGGGAGGGGGAAATGAGCAGTTCTTC.

The chain carries TRBV7-3 and TRBJ1-1; D gene ambiguous. V gave up 5 bases and J gave up 1 base, with 8 bases separating them. The CDR3 has 13 amino acids. From germline, CDR1 is SGHTA and CDR2 FQGTGA. DNA of the CDR3: TGTGCCAGCAGCGTGAACCGGAACACTGAAGCTTTCTTT. Translation: CASSVNRNTEAFF.

The chain carries TRBV5-6 and TRBJ1-2, with TRBD1 matching 12 bases. The germline V gene encodes CDR1 SGHDT and CDR2 YYEEEE. There are 13 residues in the CDR3. V was pared by 7 bases and J by 7 bases, with 5 bases of the junction left unmatched. CDR3 nucleotides: TGTGCCAGCCTGGGACAGGGGGCATCTGGCTACACCTTC. It specifies CASLGQGASGYTF.

V is TRBV5-1 and J is TRBJ2-2, with D uncertain. CDR1 is SGHRS, CDR2 YFSETQ, per germline. CDR3 size: 13 residues. V was trimmed by 5 bases and J by 7 bases, leaving 12 bases between them. CDR3 DNA sequence: TGCGCCAGCAGTACGCCCTCGGGCGGGGAGCTGTTTTTT. It is translated as CASSTPSGGELFF. Combining the CDR3 with reference TRBV5-1 and TRBJ2-2 gives the whole variable domain KAGVTQTPRYLIKTRGQQVTLSCSPISGHRSVSWYQQTPGQGLQFLFEYFSETQRNKGNFPGRFSGRQFSNSRSEMNVSTLELGDSALYLCASSTPSGGELFFGEGSRLTVL.

This clone was seen a handful of times. The chain joins TRBV7-8 to TRBJ1-3; no firm D call. V dropped 1 base and J dropped 0 bases, with 4 bases sitting between them. In germline, CDR1 is SGHVS, CDR2 FQNEAQ. The CDR3 consists of 14 residues. The DNA for the CDR3 is TGTGCCAGCAGCTTAGGGCACTCTGGAAACACCATATATTTT. Protein: CASSLGHSGNTIYF.

The CDR3 DNA follows: TGTGCCAGCAGCTCCAATCGGGGTTCGGGGGAGACCCAGTACTTC. This sequence encodes CASSSNRGSGETQYF. The chain couples TRBV7-2 to TRBJ2-5; maybe TRBD2 (5 bases). Looked up from germline, CDR1 is SGHTA and CDR2 is FQGNSA. V lost 4 bases, J lost 5 bases, and 17 bases lay in between. The CDR3 totals 15 residues.

This sequence joins TRBV27 and TRBJ2-5; D not certain. Germline CDR1 MNHEY, CDR2 SMNVEV (reference sequence). V shed 4 bases and J shed 2 bases, with 11 bases lying between them. CDR3 length equals 14 residues. The CDR3 region is CASSYLGGQETQYF. Here the CDR3 DNA reads TGTGCCAGCAGTTACCTAGGTGGGCAAGAGACCCAGTACTTC.

This chain joins TRBV5-4 and TRBJ1-2; D perhaps matches TRBD1 (6 bases). From germline, CDR1 is SGHNT and CDR2 YYREEE (reference sequence). Trimming shortened V by 0 bases and J by 4 bases, and 13 bases separated the two germline ends. There are 15 residues in the CDR3. The CDR3 protein is CASSLVGALLYGYTF. The DNA for the CDR3 is TGTGCCAGCAGCTTGGTGGGGGCCCTGCTCTATGGCTACACCTTC.

The CDR3 nucleotides read TGTGCCAGCAGCCCTAGCGGGACAGGGGCAGGTGGCTACACCTTC. Protein: CASSPSGTGAGGYTF. V is TRBV9 and J is TRBJ1-2; 10 bases map to TRBD1. Germline values: CDR1 SGDLS, CDR2 YYNGEE. CDR3 length equals 15 residues. With 4 bases clipped from V and 7 bases from J, the junction kept 10 bases outside the gene matches.

The gene calls are TRBV7-2 and TRBJ2-1; weak D call: TRBD2 (6 bases). Between the trimmed V and J ends, which lost 5 bases and 3 bases, there was a span of 14 bases. The germline gives CDR1 SGHTA, CDR2 FQGNSA. The CDR3 runs 15 residues. Here the CDR3 DNA reads TGTGCCAGCAGCCAAACCCGGGACTTCTACAATGAGCAGTTCTTC. Its protein is CASSQTRDFYNEQFF.

The CDR3 region has the DNA TGTGCCAGCAGTTCAGGGGGCGGGCTGGAGACCCAGTACTTC. This encodes CASSSGGGLETQYF. The rearrangement joins TRBV28 to TRBJ2-5; 8 bases are a match to TRBD1. Germline V lookup: CDR1 MDHEN, CDR2 SYDVKM. V gave up 4 bases and J gave up 5 bases; unmatched junction bases: 6. The CDR3 totals 14 residues. Full variable domain (remainder filled in from reference TRBV28 and TRBJ2-5): DVKVTQSSRYLVKRTGEKVFLECVQDMDHENMFWYRQDPGLGLRLIYFSYDVKMKEKGDIPEGYSVSREKKERFSLILESASTNQTSMYLCASSSGGGLETQYFGPGTRLLVL.

The genes are TRBV9 and TRBJ2-1; D is unclear. V was pared by 0 bases and J by 10 bases, with 14 bases between. From germline, CDR1 is SGDLS and CDR2 YYNGEE. This CDR3 contains 14 residues. CDR3 amino acids: CASSVGVRPAEQFF. The DNA for the CDR3 is TGTGCCAGCAGCGTAGGGGTTCGGCCTGCGGAGCAGTTCTTC.

The chain has TRBV2 and TRBJ2-2; D not certain. The CDR3 covers 11 residues. The ends were cut back, 10 bases at V and 0 bases at J, with 3 bases in the middle. In germline, CDR1 is SNHLY, CDR2 FYNNEI. In nucleotides, the CDR3 is TGTGCCACCGCGAACACCGGGGAGCTGTTTTTT. Translating it yields CATANTGELFF.

This chain uses TRBV7-3 with TRBJ2-5, with no clear D. CDR3 size: 13 residues. Germline values: CDR1 SGHTA, CDR2 FQGTGA. V lost 4 bases, J lost 5 bases, and 11 bases lay in between. CDR3 DNA sequence: TGTGCCAGCAGCTCAAGGCCGCTGGAGACCCAGTACTTC. This translates into CASSSRPLETQYF.